The 9 T cell receptor beta chains listed next were all sequenced from one sample in a study of T cells in Graves' hyperthyroidism and ophthalmopathy (dated by TCRdb to between 2019 and 2020). The method behind the library was multiplex PCR. These reads were obtained on an Illumina HiSeq 2000. The TCR beta CDR3 regions were amplified from RNA transcripts. The first round of RT-PCR for the TCR CDR3 was performed with the HTBI primer set and the Qiagen OneStep RT-PCR kit. The raw public data were reprocessed by TCRdb itself: fastp quality trimming at Q25, MiXCR clonotype calling, in-frame beta chains only. A single entry per CDR3 protein holds the most common genes and DNA from its merged rows. The sample table lists about 600,000 distinct CDR3 sequences, 16% of them with a count of one. Under 3.5% of the sample lies in the top ten. Sequenced material: blood. Receptors were obtained from a woman between 40 and 55 years old with Graves' ophthalmopathy.

In its sample, this clonotype was seen many times. The chain couples TRBV2 to TRBJ2-7, with a weak D call TRBD2 (6 bases). The germline V and J ends were trimmed by 6 bases and 3 bases, with 21 bases remaining between them. The germline gives CDR1 SNHLY, CDR2 FYNNEI. This CDR3 contains 16 residues. CDR3 sequence reads: CASSGPTSSLRYEQYF. CDR3 DNA sequence: TGTGCCAGCAGCGGACCCACTAGCAGCCTCCGCTACGAGCAGTACTTC.

This clonotype was seen many times. The chain is built from TRBV18 and TRBJ2-7, with unresolved D. CDR1 and CDR2 (germline): KGHSH, LQKENI. The CDR3 totals 13 residues. Between the trimmed V and J ends, which lost 2 bases and 5 bases, there was a span of 10 bases. Here the CDR3 reads CASSPGLRNEQYF. CDR3 coding DNA: TGTGCCAGCTCACCAGGGCTTAGAAACGAGCAGTACTTC.

This clonotype was seen many times. The chain carries TRBV2 and TRBJ1-1; D gene unclear. Germline loops: CDR1 SNHLY, CDR2 FYNNEI. Trimming pared 9 bases from V and 1 base from J, leaving 12 bases between. The CDR3 consists of 13 residues. CDR3 residues: CASRVHQNTEAFF. CDR3 coding DNA: TGTGCCAGTAGGGTCCATCAGAACACTGAAGCTTTCTTT.

At least ten counts were recorded for this clonotype. This chain joins TRBV12-3 or TRBV12-4 and TRBJ2-1; D not certain. The CDR3 covers 13 residues. Trimming left V 3 bases short and J 9 bases short, with 12 bases between. In DNA, the CDR3 is TGTGCCAGCAGTTTGGCCGAGAGAGGTGAGCAGTTCTTC. As protein: CASSLAERGEQFF.

In this sample, this clonotype turned up a few times. The V call is TRBV6-2 or TRBV6-3, the J call TRBJ1-6, with unresolved D. From germline, CDR1 is MNHEY and CDR2 SVGEGT. V lost 5 bases to trimming and J lost 8 bases, with 19 bases between them. The CDR3 sequence is 16 residues long. CDR3 in amino acids: CASSDTLRREYSPLHF. The CDR3 DNA follows: TGTGCCAGCAGTGACACTTTAAGGCGCGAATATTCACCCCTCCACTTT.

This clonotype has ten or more counts. The chain combines TRBV18 with TRBJ2-3; no firm D call. The V and J ends lost 3 bases and 2 bases respectively, with 6 bases between them. Germline CDR1 and CDR2: KGHSH and LQKENI. This CDR3 region has 13 residues. This CDR3 is CASSPENTDTQYF. CDR3 DNA: TGTGCCAGCTCACCGGAGAACACAGATACGCAGTATTTT.

This clonotype was detected many times. The rearrangement uses TRBV7-3 and TRBJ2-1, with D perhaps matching TRBD1 (6 bases). Per the germline V gene, CDR1 is SGHTA and CDR2 is FQGTGA. This CDR3 has 14 residues. Trimming stripped 1 base from V and 8 bases from J, with 12 bases between. Here the CDR3 reads CASSLMGQKDEQFF. DNA for the CDR3: TGTGCCAGCAGCTTAATGGGACAAAAGGATGAGCAGTTCTTC.

This clonotype was seen ten or more times. The chain recombines TRBV11-2 with TRBJ2-3, with TRBD2 matching over 9 bases. The CDR3 is made up of 15 amino acids. V lost 5 bases, J lost 0 bases, and 3 bases stayed unmatched. Germline loops: CDR1 SGHAT, CDR2 FQNNGV. The CDR3 nucleotides are TGTGCCAGCAGCCTAGCGGGGCTGAGCACAGATACGCAGTATTTT. It codes for CASSLAGLSTDTQYF.

The chain has TRBV7-2 and TRBJ1-5; 9 bases are a match to TRBD1. The CDR3 covers 14 residues. The junction had 5 bases not matched to a gene; V was cut back by 1 base and J by 10 bases. The germline V gene has CDR1 SGHTA and CDR2 FQGNSA. CDR3 nucleotides: TGTGCCAGCAGCTTAGAGGGACAGGGCCTCCCCCAGCATTTT. Its protein is CASSLEGQGLPQHF.